This note documents a single TCR beta chain sequence. The target antigen is unknown. This entry is derived from a study of beta chain features in type 1 diabetes. Sequenced material consisted of expressed TCRB transcripts (all of the isolated RNA was reverse transcribed). Samples of naive, central memory and regulatory T cells yielded a mean of about 3.57 million reads. Assay: immunoSEQ multiplex PCR; the TCRdb copy retains only in-frame clones and omits some. Of fewer than 350,000 clones in the sample, roughly 21% were seen once. CDR3 length: 16 amino acids. The study's findings and limits: For Type 1 diabetes patients, all four CD4+ subsets carried TCRB CDR3s that were moderately but significantly shorter. Naive, central memory and Treg TCRB repertoires seemed to resemble each other more closely in patients than they did in healthy donors. It was not settled here whether HLA type affects TCRB rearrangement.

The sequenced sample was naive CD4+ T cells from blood. The sequence derives from a woman younger than 35 in good health. J is TRBJ2-1 and V is TRBV21-1; the table's D call of TRBD2 was not tested on the DNA. TRBV21-1 is a listed pseudogene. Here the CDR3 reads CASSIYRLALYNEQFF. CDR3 in DNA: TGTGCCAGCAGCATCTATAGGCTAGCGCTATACAATGAGCAGTTCTTC.